The clone carrying this T cell receptor (beta chain) has at least ten counts. Its target is not known. The record originates from a study of regulatory T cells in long-lasting Graves disease. General study points: Shared public clonotypes totalled about 2,600 in persistent patients, compared with about 970 in new patients.

Building of the TCR beta libraries involved iRepertoire HTBI primers and Arm-PCR of CDR3 regions. TCRdb passed the multiplex PCR reads through MiXCR, listing each CDR3 protein once. The table includes about 220,000 distinct CDR3 sequences, around 20% detected once. CDR1 and CDR2 from the germline V gene are SQVTM and ANQGSEA. The CDR3 contains 15 residues. V lost 3 bases, J lost 0 bases, and 9 bases lay in between. Time point reported: newly diagnosed GD, antithyroid drugs for less than 3 months. RNA extracted from PBMCs served as the sequencing template. Patient provenance is recorded as an endocrinology department in Xi'an, China. These data were also reused for a study on T cells in Graves' hyperthyroidism and ophthalmopathy. Per that study: Clinical symptoms, serum thyroxine and TRAb, thyroid ultrasound and orbital computed tomography were used for the diagnoses.

The specimen comprised peripheral blood mononuclear cells (PBMCs), sampled at new diagnosis, from a patient treated with antithyroid drugs. The chain links TRBV29-1 to TRBJ2-6; no reliable D call. The receptor was isolated from a woman aged 30 to 39 with Graves disease. The CDR3 DNA follows: TGCAGCGTTGATAGTCTCGGCTCTGGGGCCAACGTCCTGACTTTC. Protein: CSVDSLGSGANVLTF.